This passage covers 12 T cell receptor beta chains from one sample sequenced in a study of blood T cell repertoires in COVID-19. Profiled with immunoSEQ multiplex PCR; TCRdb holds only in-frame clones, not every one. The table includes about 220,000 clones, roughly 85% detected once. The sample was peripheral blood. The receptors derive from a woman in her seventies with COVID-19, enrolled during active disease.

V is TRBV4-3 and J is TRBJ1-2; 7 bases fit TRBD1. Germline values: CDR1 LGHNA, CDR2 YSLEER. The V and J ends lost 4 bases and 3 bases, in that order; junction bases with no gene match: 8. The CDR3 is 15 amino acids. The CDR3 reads CASSPGQTNYYGYTF. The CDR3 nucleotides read TGCGCCAGCAGCCCGGGACAGACAAATTACTATGGCTACACCTTC.

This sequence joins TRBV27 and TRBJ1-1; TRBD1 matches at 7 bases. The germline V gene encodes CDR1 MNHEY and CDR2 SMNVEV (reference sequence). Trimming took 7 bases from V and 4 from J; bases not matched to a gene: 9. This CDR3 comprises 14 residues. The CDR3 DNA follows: TGTGCCAGCAACCGACAGGGAGGTGTCACTGAAGCTTTCTTT. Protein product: CASNRQGGVTEAFF.

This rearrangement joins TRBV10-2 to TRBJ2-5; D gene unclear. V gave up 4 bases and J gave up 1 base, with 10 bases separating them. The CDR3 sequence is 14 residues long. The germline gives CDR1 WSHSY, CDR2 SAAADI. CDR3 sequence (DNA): TGCGCCAGCAGTGGTCAGGCTGGCCAAGAGACCCAGTACTTC. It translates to CASSGQAGQETQYF.

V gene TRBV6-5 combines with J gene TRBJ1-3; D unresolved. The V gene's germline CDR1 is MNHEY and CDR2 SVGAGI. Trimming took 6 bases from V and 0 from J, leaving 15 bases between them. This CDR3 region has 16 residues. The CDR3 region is CASSYTTISSGNTIYF. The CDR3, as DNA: TGTGCCAGCAGCTACACAACAATCAGCTCTGGAAACACCATATATTTT.

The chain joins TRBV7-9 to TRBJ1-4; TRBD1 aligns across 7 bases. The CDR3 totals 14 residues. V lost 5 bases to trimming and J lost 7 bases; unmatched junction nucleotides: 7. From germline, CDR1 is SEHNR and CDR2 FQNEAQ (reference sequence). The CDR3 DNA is TGTGCCAGCAGCCCCGACAGGGTTGTTGAAAAACTGTTTTTT. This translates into CASSPDRVVEKLFF.

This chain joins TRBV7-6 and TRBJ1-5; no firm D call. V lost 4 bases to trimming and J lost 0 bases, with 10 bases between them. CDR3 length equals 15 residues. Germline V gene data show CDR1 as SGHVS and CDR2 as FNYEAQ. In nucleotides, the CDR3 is TGTGCCAGCAGCTCCGGGTCCCATAGCAATCAGCCCCAGCATTTT. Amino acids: CASSSGSHSNQPQHF.

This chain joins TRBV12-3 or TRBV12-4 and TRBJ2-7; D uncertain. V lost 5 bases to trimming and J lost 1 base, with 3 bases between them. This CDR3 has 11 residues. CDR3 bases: TGTGCCAGCAGTCCGTCCTACGAGCAGTACTTC. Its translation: CASSPSYEQYF.

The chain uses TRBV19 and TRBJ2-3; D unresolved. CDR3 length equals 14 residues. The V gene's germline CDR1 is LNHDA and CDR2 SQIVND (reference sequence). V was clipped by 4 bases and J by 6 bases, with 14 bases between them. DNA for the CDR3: TGTGCCAGTAGTAGCGGCTACCGGGTCGATACGCAGTATTTT. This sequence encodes CASSSGYRVDTQYF.

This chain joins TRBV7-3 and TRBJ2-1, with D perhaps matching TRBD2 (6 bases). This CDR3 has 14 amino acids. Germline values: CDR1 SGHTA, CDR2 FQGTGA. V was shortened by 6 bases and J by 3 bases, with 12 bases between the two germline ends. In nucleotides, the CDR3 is TGTGCCAGCAGAGGGAACGGGGGCTACAATGAGCAGTTCTTC. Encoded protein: CASRGNGGYNEQFF.

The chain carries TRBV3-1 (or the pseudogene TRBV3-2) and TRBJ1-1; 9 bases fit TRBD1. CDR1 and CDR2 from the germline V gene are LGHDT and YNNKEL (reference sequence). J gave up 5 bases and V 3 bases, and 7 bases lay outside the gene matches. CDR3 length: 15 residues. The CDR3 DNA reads TGTGCCAGCAGCCATCACAGGGGGCGCTGGACTGAAGCTTTCTTT. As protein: CASSHHRGRWTEAFF.

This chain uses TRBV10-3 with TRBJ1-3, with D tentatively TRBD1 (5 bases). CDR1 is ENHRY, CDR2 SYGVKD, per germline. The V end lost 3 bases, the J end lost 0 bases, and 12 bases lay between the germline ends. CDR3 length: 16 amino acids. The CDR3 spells CAISDRVSSSGNTIYF. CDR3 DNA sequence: TGTGCCATCAGTGACAGGGTATCGAGCTCTGGAAACACCATATATTTT.

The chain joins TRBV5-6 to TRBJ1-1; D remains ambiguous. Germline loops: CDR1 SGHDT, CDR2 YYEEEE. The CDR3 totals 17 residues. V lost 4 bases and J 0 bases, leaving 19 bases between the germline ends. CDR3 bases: TGTGCCAGCAGCCAACGGGGATTGACCCCGATGAACACTGAAGCTTTCTTT. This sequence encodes CASSQRGLTPMNTEAFF.